The source of this T cell receptor beta chain is a study of cytomegalovirus exposure and HLA in healthy donors (dated by TCRdb to 2016 to 2017). For the wider study: An earlier analysis of more than 550 of the donors reported about 260 Gb of sequence data and around 110 million unique TCR beta sequences obtained from around 180 million T cells. A later genetic analysis took genome-wide SNP genotypes for about three fifths of the 666 donors and used that subset as a discovery cohort. An early release covering 500 to 750 HLA-typed donors comprised approximately 300 gigabases of sequencing data and tens of millions of unique TCR sequences. All discovery cohort repertoires had been generated on a single sequencing platform. The study combined high-throughput TCR immunosequencing, statistical association of individual TCRs with disease status, and machine learning to predict cytomegalovirus infection status. A separate validation cohort of 100 to 150 different subjects was used in addition to the roughly 720-subject first cohort. On average, roughly 250,000 unique TCR beta nucleotide sequences were sequenced per donor among roughly 430 genotyped donors of the cohort, with roughly 18% of those sequences being non-productive. Donor age, sex, ethnicity and CMV serostatus were compiled alongside the repertoire data. About five DR-DQ haplotypes were treated as single units for association and clustering because of strong linkage in the cohort. The number of donors typed differed by locus, with 629-630 for A, B, C, DRB1 and DQB1, roughly 520 for DQA1, under 610 for DPA1, and 472 for DPB1. Class I and class II HLA loci were covered by the typing at four-digit resolution. The study was designed to test whether signatures of past pathogen exposure could be identified by cataloging public T cell receptors. Of the roughly 390 genotyped donors, roughly 85% fell in the genetic ancestry cluster associated with self-reported Caucasian donors. The later analysis used no new phenotypic data to find candidate immune exposures, relying instead on TCR beta sequences and their occurrence across donors. In a later analysis, previously published TCR beta repertoires from several hundred donors were re-analyzed and high-resolution HLA genotyping was added so that TCR occurrence patterns could be studied. The study used immunosequencing to profile the T cell repertoires of 600 to 850 subjects and linked those repertoires to cytomegalovirus serostatus. An earlier analysis of some 500 of the donors applied high-throughput TCR beta sequencing to assess whether each TCR beta V gene segment acted as functional or pseudogenic.

General findings and caveats noted by the study authors: In a later genetic analysis, fewer N-insertions in productive TCRs were reported among donors in an Asian-associated ancestry cluster than the approximately 710-donor mean. Because HLA typing was missing for some donors at each locus, association tests included only the typed subset. When HLA alleles, especially DR and DQ, strongly co-occurred, attributing TCR associations to individual alleles was difficult. While some public TCRs were present in many individuals, most TCR sequences turned up only very rarely across donors. Several of the top co-occurrence clusters appeared to be linked to parvovirus B19, influenza, CMV and Epstein-Barr virus, according to a later analysis. A later analysis found that TCR association rates varied across HLA loci, with DRB1 alleles showing the most associated TCRs and HLA-C alleles the fewest. In this cohort, only TCR beta chains were sequenced, and detectable features were limited by the absence of alpha or paired-chain data. CMV serostatus was the only immune exposure information available for the cohort. Roughly 15 rarely observed V segments, including chromosome 9 orphons, were excluded from the earlier analysis of approximately 600 of the donors because counts were too low. An earlier analysis of 450 to 750 of the donors showed that most TCR beta V segments appeared in productive rearrangements either about 87% or about 30% of the time, which broadly matched IMGT annotations. A further reported finding was that TCR beta sequences accurately predicted the HLA-A and HLA-B alleles for most subjects in the first cohort. According to the authors, the approach could potentially be generalized to other disease states and immunological phenotypes. The classifier was reported to diagnose cytomegalovirus status with high specificity and sensitivity in both the original and validation cohorts. Three of the identified cytomegalovirus-associated TCR beta chains were confirmed in vitro to be specific for cytomegalovirus antigens. The study listed approximately 150 TCR beta chains as associated with cytomegalovirus. Most CMV-associated TCR beta chains appeared to be HLA-restricted in a later analysis, and the HLA associations seemed to be driven largely by CMV exposure. A later genetic analysis associated a missense DCLRE1C variant with V-gene and J-gene trimming of TCR beta chains, and an independent cohort replicated the association. In a later analysis, HLA-associated TCR beta chains were found to be more clonally expanded and to have lower generation probabilities than equally common non-associated chains. Because the 87-base-pair reads could not distinguish some IMGT-functional V segments, including TRBV6-2 and TRBV6-3, those segments were excluded. A cluster of highly shared sequence variants was judged likely to be a technical artifact of the sequencing pipeline. A later analysis associated about 17,000 TCR beta sequences with specific HLA alleles at a false discovery rate of 0.05. Linkage disequilibrium might explain the correlated functional status among segregating V segments, but an unknown experimental factor could not be ruled out. Sequencing depth was assumed to be roughly uniform across donors in the presence/absence analyses, though that assumption may not hold.

The cohort consisted of fewer than 700 healthy bone marrow donors. All cohort members were sampled while nominally healthy, although unrecorded immune exposures were likely present. The donor was CMV seronegative and belonged to the group of 380 or so seronegative cohort members. Each donor provided a peripheral blood sample, and peripheral blood mononuclear cells were used for TCR beta sequencing. Genomic DNA was extracted from the blood cell samples with the Qiagen DNeasy Blood Extraction Kit. As for this clone: The antigen it binds to is not known. Per-base quality was not reported, and no clone a single base away is much larger than it.

V and J are trimmed by 0 bases and 4 bases, and the gene matches miss 5 bases of the junction. CDR1 and CDR2 are read off the germline V gene as MNHEY and SVGAGI. There are 15 amino acids in the CDR3, from cysteine to phenylalanine inclusive. Kept here is only the CDR3 DNA, which spans 45 bases and is read in frame from base 1. Libraries came from the immunoSEQ multiplex PCR assay. The multiplex PCR relied on a mix of 60 forward primers for TCR Vbeta segments and 13 reverse primers for TCR Jbeta segments. A multiplex PCR assay on genomic DNA amplified the CDR3 region of rearranged TCR beta genes. The amplified TCR beta libraries were sequenced on the Illumina HiSeq System as 87-base-pair reads. The source study handled its data this way. Across the 600 to 700 repertoires, a later analysis counted around 80 million unique TCR beta chains, around 11 million of which were shared by at least two donors. To remove PCR and sequencing errors, raw reads were error-corrected and collapsed into unique sequences using a nearest-neighbor algorithm that merged closely related sequences. CDR3 sequences were aligned to IMGT reference sequences to assign V, D and J gene segments. For a sequence to be retained, a match of at least six nucleotides to both a V gene segment and a J gene segment was required. A rearrangement counted as productive if the CDR3 had no stop codons and remained in frame with V and J, and every other rearrangement counted as non-productive. Following IMGT convention, CDR3 was defined as the stretch from the second conserved V-encoded cysteine up to the conserved J-encoded phenylalanine. The earlier analysis of 500 to 600 of the donors excluded sequences that lacked an unambiguous match to a single V gene segment. An earlier analysis of a few hundred of the donors called V segments functional above 56.7% productive rearrangements and segregating when the between-donor standard deviation exceeded 5%. To diagnose cytomegalovirus status from the catalog of TCR beta chain sequences, a statistical classification framework was built. V and J gene assignment, in a later analysis, came from comparing TCR nucleotide sequences with IMGT/GENE-DB human TR gene sequences. The TCRdist pipeline was used in a later analysis to assign CDR3 sequences and most-parsimonious VDJ recombination scenarios. In a later analysis, each TCR beta chain was defined by its CDR3 amino acid sequence together with its V-gene family, and reads without a unique V-gene family were excluded. To address suspected cross-contamination and a sequencing artifact, a later analysis removed under 600 highly shared, low-generation-probability nucleotide sequences. In a later analysis, a clonal expansion index was calculated for each public chain from normalized within-repertoire ranks of inferred template counts. In a later analysis, generation probabilities were computed using a VDJ recombination model fitted to out-of-frame rearrangements, and the results were checked against IGoR. In a later analysis, hypergeometric tests were used to score TCR-TCR, TCR-HLA and TCR-CMV co-occurrence, with a repertoire-size bias correction applied to TCR pairs. In a later analysis, false discovery rates were estimated by permuting HLA or CMV assignments 20 times. In a later analysis, co-occurring TCRs were grouped using DBSCAN, and TCRdist sequence similarity was added for clustering within HLA-allele-positive subsets. Co-occurrence clustering excluded repertoires with fewer than 30,000 or more than 120,000 public chains, plus five with anomalous nucleotide sharing. Held by TCRdb, this immuneACCESS table contains in-frame sequences only and omits some clones. Under half of the omission traces to an unresolved V gene where checked; the cause of the rest is unknown. V, J and clone size were drawn from that table, and D and trimming were deduced from the DNA. Counted in this sample were about 64,000 clones; 85% of them appeared once. Of the sample, approximately 12% falls within the top ten clones.

Sequenced sample: PBMCs. Recombination joined TRBV6-5 with TRBJ1-2; the central 7 bases match TRBD1. This receptor was identified in a female donor in good health and CMV-seronegative. The bases read TGTGCCAGCAGTTACTCGAAGGGGGCAAGCTATGGCTACACCTTC. Translated, it reads CASSYSKGASYGYTF.